The T cell receptor (beta chain) described here comes from a study of blood T cell repertoires in COVID-19. The CDR3 covers 15 residues. The V segment lost 3 bases and the J segment 3 bases; nucleotides outside the gene matches: 4. Germline CDR1 reads SGHRS; CDR2 reads YFSETQ. Original processing notes: Amplification of reference gene primers provided the estimated nucleated cell counts. Clones were read by immunoSEQ multiplex PCR, and TCRdb kept only the in-frame ones, dropping some. Clone size and the V and J calls come from that table; the DNA yielded D and trimming. Of over 400,000 clones detected, 88% appear once; the ten largest clones hold 8% to 9.5%.

This chain uses TRBV5-1 with TRBJ2-5, with 11 bases matching TRBD2. The sequenced sample was PBMCs or T cells enriched from blood (not recorded which). The clonotype originates from a woman aged 55-70 years who had recovered from COVID-19. CDR3 nucleotide sequence: TGCGCCAGCAGCTATAGCGGGGGGGCCAAAGAGACCCAGTACTTC. Translating gives CASSYSGGAKETQYF.